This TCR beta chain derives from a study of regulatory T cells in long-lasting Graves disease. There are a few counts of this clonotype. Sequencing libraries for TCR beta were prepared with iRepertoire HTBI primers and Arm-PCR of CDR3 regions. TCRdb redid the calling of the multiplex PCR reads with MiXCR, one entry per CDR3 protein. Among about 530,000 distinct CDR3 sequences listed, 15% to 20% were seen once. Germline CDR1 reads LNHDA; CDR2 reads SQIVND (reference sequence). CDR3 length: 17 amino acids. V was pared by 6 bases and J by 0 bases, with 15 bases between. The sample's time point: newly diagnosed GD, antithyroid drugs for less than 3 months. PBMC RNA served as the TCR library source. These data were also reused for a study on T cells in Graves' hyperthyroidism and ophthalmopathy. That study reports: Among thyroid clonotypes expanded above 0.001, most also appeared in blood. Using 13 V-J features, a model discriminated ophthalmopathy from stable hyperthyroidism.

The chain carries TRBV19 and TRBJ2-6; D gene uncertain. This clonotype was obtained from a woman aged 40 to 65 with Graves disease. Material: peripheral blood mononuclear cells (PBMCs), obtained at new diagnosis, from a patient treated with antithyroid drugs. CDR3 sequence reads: CASSPYPGASGANVLTF. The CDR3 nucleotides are TGTGCCAGTAGCCCATACCCTGGTGCCTCTGGGGCCAACGTCCTGACTTTC.